The source of this T cell receptor (beta chain) is a study of blood T cell repertoires in COVID-19. Sequencing was performed with immunoSEQ multiplex PCR; in TCRdb, only in-frame clones are kept and a portion is missing. The top ten hold approximately 6.3% of the sample, which has roughly 230,000 clones, about 82% seen once. CDR1 is SGDLS and CDR2 is YYNGEE in the germline V gene. Trimming at V came to 3 bases and at J to 5 bases, leaving 5 bases not matched to a gene. The CDR3 runs 15 residues. The V gene is TRBV9, the J gene TRBJ2-1; TRBD2 aligns across 10 bases. The sequence was obtained from a woman in her sixties with active or convalescent COVID-19. The source material was peripheral blood. CDR3 loop: CASSASGRFNNEQFF. CDR3 bases: TGTGCCAGCAGCGCTAGCGGGAGATTCAACAATGAGCAGTTCTTC.